Listed here are 18 T cell receptor delta chains from one sample, sequenced in a study of γδ T cells in repeated Plasmodium falciparum infection. TCRdb repeated clone calling on the multiplex PCR reads with CATT. Here the sample spans about 50,000 delta-chain clones, approximately 2% being singletons. Gammadelta T cells were flow-sorted from PBMC into Vgamma9/Vdelta2+ and Vdelta2-negative populations for bulk analysis. The sequenced sample consisted of gamma-delta T cells from blood. These receptors were collected from a pool of human donors (malaria-infected and uninfected, not separated).

This clone has more than one count but fewer than ten. The protein recorded in TCRdb matches a much larger clone and deviates from this DNA's translation at residue 20, suggesting a read error; the protein here is obtained by translating the DNA. The chain has TRDV1 and TRDJ1, with TRDD3 identical over 11 bases. No J gene is reported in TCRdb; it was inferred here by comparing the DNA with germline. The CDR3 sequence is 23 residues long. Germline V gene sequence: CDR1 TSWWSYY, CDR2 QGS. CDR3 nucleotides: TGTGCTCTTGGGGAACGGTGGGTCTACCCCCTTTTGTGGGGGATACGCGAAACCGATAGACTCATCTTT. Amino acids: CALGERWVYPLLWGIRETDRLIF.

Of note for this clone: A far larger clone is only one base removed, so a read error is likely. This CDR3 is also generated by other DNA sequences in the sample. The rearrangement links TRDV1 to TRDJ2; TRDD3 aligns across 8 bases. Assignment of the J gene here rests on matching the DNA to germline, because TCRdb gives none. Germline loops: CDR1 TSWWSYY, CDR2 QGS. CDR3 size: 16 residues. Here the CDR3 reads CALGERGIRLAAQLFF. The CDR3, as DNA: TGTGCTCTTGGGGAACGAGGGATACGTTTGGCAGCACAACTCTTCTTT.

This clone has ten or more counts. The chain employs TRDV1 and TRDJ1, with D possibly being TRDD3 (6 bases). Here the J gene was assigned by germline matching of the DNA, as TCRdb has none. Looked up from germline, CDR1 is TSWWSYY and CDR2 is QGS. CDR3 length: 19 residues. V was pared by 7 bases and J by 0 bases, with 27 bases between. The CDR3 is CALVNLRGPGAPHTDKLIF. CDR3 in DNA: TGTGCTCTTGTGAACCTACGGGGCCCTGGGGCCCCACACACCGATAAACTCATCTTT.

This clone was picked up many times. This DNA's translation differs at residue 15 from TCRdb's protein, which comes from a much larger clone; a read error is likely, and the protein shown is translated from the DNA. Other DNA sequences from this sample encode an identical CDR3 as well. The chain uses TRDV1 and TRDJ2, with 9 positions matching TRDD3. The J gene was not available in TCRdb and was assigned here by matching the DNA to germline segments. Germline V gene sequence: CDR1 TSWWSYY, CDR2 QGS. There are 21 residues in the CDR3. V shed 1 base, J shed 4 bases, and the junction held 19 bases outside the gene matches. For the CDR3, the DNA is TGTGCTCTTGGGGAACCACAGTTTTTCACTGGGGGACGTTATCAGACAGCACAACTCTTCTTT. This translates into CALGEPQFFTGGRYQTAQLFF.

Notes on this clone: TCRdb has a much larger clone's protein, which differs at residue 19 from the translation of this DNA, likely because of a read error; what is shown is the protein translated from the DNA. The J gene went uncalled, whereas the V gene is TRDV1; the D call of TRDD3 is as the table states it, not checked on the DNA. Germline V lookup: CDR1 TSWWSYY, CDR2 QGS. This CDR3 region has 21 residues. The CDR3, as DNA: TGTGCTCTTGCCCTAGCTACCGAGGATTGGGGGATACGCGCTTTGACAGCACAATTCTTCTTT. This translates into CALALATEDWGIRALTAQFFF.

Details on this clone: TCRdb pairs this DNA with a much larger clone's protein that differs at residue 3, likely a read error; the protein shown was translated from the DNA. The V gene is TRDV1, the J gene TRDJ1; 9 bases fit TRDD3. Assignment of the J gene here rests on matching the DNA to germline, because TCRdb gives none. Germline CDR1 is TSWWSYY and CDR2 is QGS. This CDR3 spans 20 amino acids. In nucleotides, the CDR3 is TGTGCTCCTGGGGAACCACTGAGTTTTTGGGGGATAAAAGTTGTTTCGAAACTCATCTTT. This sequence encodes CAPGEPLSFWGIKVVSKLIF.

Concerning this clone itself: The protein TCRdb lists belongs to a much larger clone and differs from this DNA's translation at residue 6, which points to a read error; the protein shown is made from the DNA. The rearrangement joins TRDV1 to TRDJ1; 13 nucleotides match TRDD3. Germline lookup yields CDR1 TSWWSYY and CDR2 QGS. CDR3 length equals 22 residues. V lost 2 bases to trimming and J lost 2 bases; unmatched junction nucleotides: 20. In DNA, the CDR3 is TGTGCTCTTGGGGAAACCCCGGGATTCATACTGGGGGATACGGTTCGTACCGATAAACTCATCTTT. This codes for CALGETPGFILGDTVRTDKLIF.

This clone came up many times. A far larger clone is just one base off, so this is likely a read error. This sample also contains other DNA sequences that code for the same CDR3. The rearrangement joins TRDV2 to TRDJ1; D is possibly TRDD3 (6 bases). Here the J gene came from matching the DNA to germline, since TCRdb omits it. CDR3 length: 19 amino acids. V lost 0 bases and J lost 3, with 25 bases in between. Per germline, CDR1 GEAIGNYY and CDR2 EKD. The CDR3 sequence is CACDTNLLGIYPIPDKLIF. CDR3 sequence (DNA): TGTGCCTGTGACACCAACTTGCTGGGGATTTACCCTATACCCGATAAACTCATCTTT.

This clone was counted at least ten times. The protein held in TCRdb is that of a much larger clone and does not match this DNA's translation at residue 20, likely because of a read error; the protein shown is translated from the DNA. A V gene of TRDV1 was called, but no J gene was assigned; the D call of TRDD3 is as the table states it, not checked on the DNA. The germline V gene has CDR1 TSWWSYY and CDR2 QGS. The CDR3 contains 22 residues. Here the CDR3 reads CALGGPPSVLGDVAGVIDKPIF. In DNA, the CDR3 is TGTGCTCTTGGGGGCCCGCCATCTGTACTGGGGGATGTTGCCGGGGTGATCGATAAACCCATCTTT.

This clone turned up a few times. A read error is the likely source, as a far larger clone sits one nucleotide away. In the same sample, other DNA sequences code for this CDR3. This chain joins TRDV1 and TRDJ1; 9 nucleotides match TRDD3. Germline V gene lookup returns CDR1 TSWWSYY and CDR2 QGS. This CDR3 is 23 amino acids long. The CDR3 nucleotides read TGCGCTCTTGGGGAAGCTCCCTTCCCACGTGTGATGGGGGATATCCCCTATGCCGATAAACTCATCTTT. The encoded protein is CALGEAPFPRVMGDIPYADKLIF.

This clone has a count of ten or more. Given a far larger clone just one base away, this is likely a sequencing read error. Other nucleotide sequences from this sample produce the same CDR3. The chain uses TRDV2 and TRDJ1, with TRDD3 identical over 10 bases. The J gene, missing from TCRdb, was assigned here through DNA to germline matching. This CDR3 region has 15 residues. V lost 7 bases to trimming and J lost 1 base; unmatched junction nucleotides: 8. Germline assignment: CDR1 GEAIGNYY and CDR2 EKD. The CDR3 nucleotides read TGTGCCTGCGACCCCCTGGGGGATAGCACCGATAAACTCATCTTT. Protein: CACDPLGDSTDKLIF.

About this clone: A far bigger clonotype differs at one base, so this is likely a read error. The sample carries other DNA sequences with the same CDR3. The CDR3 DNA reads TGTGCTCTTGGGGAACACATAACCAGGTACTGGGGGATACTCACCGATAAACTCATCTTC. Its protein is CALGEHITRYWGILTDKLIF. No J gene was called, and the V gene is TRDV1; TRDD3, the table's D call, lacks a check against the DNA. This CDR3 spans 20 amino acids. Germline V gene sequence: CDR1 TSWWSYY, CDR2 QGS.

Regarding this clone: A read error likely explains why the TCRdb protein, taken from a much larger clone, differs from this DNA's translation at residue 9; the protein shown is translated from the DNA. V usage is TRDV1 and J usage is TRDJ1; 10 bases agree with TRDD3. Matching the DNA to germline supplied the J gene, which TCRdb does not give. Germline lookup yields CDR1 TSWWSYY and CDR2 QGS. The CDR3 is made up of 20 amino acids. V lost 4 bases to trimming and J lost 0 bases; unmatched junction nucleotides: 17. The DNA of the CDR3 is TGTGCTCTTGGGGGCGGCTTCCCGCACTGGGGGATGACGTACACCGATAAACTCATCTTT. This sequence encodes CALGGGFPHWGMTYTDKLIF.

This clone was counted a few times. For this DNA, TCRdb reports the protein of a much larger clone, which diverges at residue 11, most likely from a read error; the protein presented here is translated directly from the DNA. The chain combines TRDV2 with TRDJ1; 10 bases fit TRDD3. TCRdb gives no J gene; it was assigned here by matching the DNA to germline. Unmatched junction bases numbered 15, after V lost 0 bases and J lost 0 bases. Germline assignment: CDR1 GEAIGNYY and CDR2 EKD. This CDR3 is 20 amino acids long. CDR3 DNA: TGTGCCTGTGACACCCCTTTACTGGGGGATGCGGTCATTGACACCGATAAACTCATCTTT. Its translation is CACDTPLLGDAVIDTDKLIF.

At least ten counts were recorded for this clone. A far larger clone is just one base off, so this is likely a read error. The identical CDR3 is also encoded by other nucleotide sequences in the sample. The chain has TRDV1 and TRDJ1; no definite D call. The CDR3 runs to 16 residues. Germline CDR1 is TSWWSYY and CDR2 is QGS. The CDR3 sequence: CALGEIRQGYTDKLIF. The CDR3 bases are TGTGCTCTTGGGGAAATCCGTCAGGGGTACACTGATAAACTCATCTTT.

This clone was counted only a few times. The protein given by TCRdb reflects a much larger clone and differs at residue 17 from this DNA's translation, likely from a read error; the protein shown is the DNA's translation. The rearrangement joins TRDV1 to TRDJ1; 9 bases agree with TRDD3. TCRdb leaves out the J gene; it was filled in here by matching the DNA to germline. V shed 4 bases, J shed 3 bases, and the junction held 27 bases outside the gene matches. The CDR3 contains 22 residues. The germline V gene has CDR1 TSWWSYY and CDR2 QGS. Here the CDR3 reads CALGGTFKVAPVWGIYADKLIF. Written as DNA, the CDR3 is TGTGCTCTTGGGGGGACGTTTAAGGTTGCGCCGGTCTGGGGGATTTACGCCGATAAACTCATCTTT.

Notes on this clone: The protein TCRdb lists belongs to a much larger clone and differs from this DNA's translation at residue 11, which points to a read error; the protein shown is made from the DNA. This rearrangement joins TRDV2 to TRDJ1, with D tentatively TRDD3 (5 bases). Assignment of the J gene here rests on matching the DNA to germline, because TCRdb gives none. Germline V gene sequence: CDR1 GEAIGNYY, CDR2 EKD. The CDR3 is 14 amino acids. This CDR3 is CACDTLGLADELIF. CDR3 bases: TGTGCCTGTGACACCTTGGGGCTCGCCGATGAACTCATCTTT.

Concerning this clone itself: This DNA's translation differs at residue 13 from TCRdb's protein, which comes from a much larger clone; a read error is likely, and the protein shown is translated from the DNA. The chain employs TRDV1 and TRDJ1; 12 bases fit TRDD3. TCRdb does not report a J gene; here it was assigned by matching the DNA to germline references. The ends lost 0 bases at V and 3 bases at J; junction bases unmatched: 14. There are 20 residues in the CDR3. Germline V CDR1 and CDR2: TSWWSYY, QGS. CDR3 DNA sequence: TGTGCTCTTGGGGAACTACGTCCTTACTGGGGGATACTTCGAGCCGATAAACTCATCTTT. Its translation is CALGELRPYWGILRADKLIF.